This record looks at one T cell receptor beta chain sequence and its context. The antigen remains undetermined. HTBI primers from iRepertoire and Arm-PCR of CDR3 regions yielded the TCR beta libraries. Using its own MiXCR run on the multiplex PCR reads, TCRdb lists one record per CDR3 protein. The sample consists of 200,000 to 250,000 distinct CDR3 sequences, over 20% of them appearing once. The data belong to a study of regulatory T cells in long-lasting Graves disease. Study observations and caveats: Comparison showed that persistent patients shared more public clonotypes (2,741) than new patients (966).

Time point in this sample: newly diagnosed GD, antithyroid drugs for less than 3 months. Extracted PBMC RNA gave rise to the TCR library. The germline CDR1 and CDR2 sequences are DFQATT and SNEGSKA (reference sequence). The CDR3 consists of 13 residues. The sample was peripheral blood mononuclear cells (PBMCs), taken at new diagnosis, from a patient treated with antithyroid drugs. This receptor was taken from a female donor with Graves disease. The chain employs TRBV20-1 and TRBJ2-5; perhaps TRBD1 as D (6 bases). The CDR3 loop reads CSARGQLQETQYF. The CDR3 coding sequence is TGCAGCGCGCGCGGACAGTTACAAGAGACCCAGTACTTC.